This TCR beta chain is drawn from a study of T-cell memory formation after mild COVID-19. TCRdb reanalysed the 5' RACE reads using MiXCR and keeps one entry per CDR3 protein. Altogether roughly 170,000 distinct CDR3 sequences are present, approximately 17% being singletons, with the ten largest covering roughly 4%. This clonotype has more than one count but fewer than ten. The CDR3 runs 19 residues. The germline CDR1 and CDR2 sequences are DFQATT and SNEGSKA (reference sequence). The germline V and J ends were trimmed by 0 bases and 2 bases, with 23 bases remaining between them. This TCR came from a man aged 18 to 30 who had mild COVID-19 (a few samples of this study predate the infection). Cell type and time point are not known. V and J are TRBV20-1 and TRBJ2-1; D may be TRBD2 (6 bases). Sample: PBMCs or a T cell subset sorted from them (not recorded which). The CDR3 DNA reads as TGCAGTGCTAGAGACCTTCCCTCAGTAGTTGCGGGACCCTACAATGAGCAGTTCTTC. This translates into CSARDLPSVVAGPYNEQFF.